This T cell receptor (beta chain) stems from a study of blood T cell repertoires in COVID-19. Study information: Sources were T cells, B-cell-depleted T cells, or PBMCs; the material itself was cDNA or gDNA.

Original processing notes: Reference gene primer amplification gave nucleated cell count estimates. Assay used: immunoSEQ multiplex PCR; TCRdb lists only in-frame clones, some missing. V and J calls and clone size come straight from that table; D and trimming were deduced from the DNA. The data contain 25,000 or so clones, about 94% of them singletons. Per the germline V gene, CDR1 is SGHAT and CDR2 is FQNNGV. The V end lost 5 bases, the J end lost 3 bases, and 4 bases lay between the germline ends. The length of the CDR3 is 11 residues. The rearrangement joins TRBV11-2 to TRBJ2-5; D ambiguous. This TCR was sampled from a human donor with active COVID-19. The donor label of this sample is uncertain. Sequencing was carried out using peripheral blood. DNA for the CDR3: TGTGCCAGCAGCATCGAAGAGACCCAGTACTTC. Residues: CASSIEETQYF. The full variable domain, completed using reference TRBV11-2 and TRBJ2-5, is EAGVAQSPRYKIIEKRQSVAFWCNPISGHATLYWYQQILGQGPKLLIQFQNNGVVDDSQLPKDRFSAERLKGVDSTLKIQPAKLEDSAVYLCASSIEETQYFGPGTRLLVL.